The 23 T cell receptor beta chains in this list originate from one sample, sequenced in a study of blood T cells in healthy people across ages. Then a second PCR, running roughly 6 to 11 cycles, was carried out with a sample-barcoded 5' primer and a J-beta primer mix. TCRdb re-called the 5' RACE reads through MiXCR, storing one row per CDR3 protein. The sample includes approximately 1,000,000 distinct CDR3 sequences, more than 30% of them seen just once. Sequencing was done on a sample of blood. The receptor set was obtained from a man aged 18 to 30 in good health.

This clonotype was observed many times. The chain joins TRBV5-1 to TRBJ2-1, with 11 nucleotides matching TRBD2. CDR1 is SGHRS, CDR2 YFSETQ, per germline. V lost 0 bases to trimming and J lost 1 base; unmatched junction nucleotides: 0. The CDR3 contains 16 residues. CDR3 sequence: CASSLGLAGSYNEQFF. The CDR3 coding sequence is TGCGCCAGCAGCTTGGGACTAGCGGGGTCCTACAATGAGCAGTTCTTC.

The J gene is TRBJ2-7, the V gene TRBV4-1; no clear D gene. This CDR3 is built from 15 residues. The germline V gene encodes CDR1 MGHRA and CDR2 YSYEKL. The V end lost 2 bases, the J end lost 4 bases, and 15 bases lay between the germline ends. The CDR3 region is CASSQPTRRPYEQYF. The CDR3, as DNA: TGCGCCAGCAGCCAACCGACAAGGAGACCATACGAGCAGTACTTC.

The rearrangement links TRBV29-1 to TRBJ2-3; D call uncertain. The germline CDR1 and CDR2 sequences are SQVTM and ANQGSEA. V shed 4 bases and J shed 2 bases, with 10 bases lying between them. CDR3 length equals 13 residues. CDR3 in amino acids: CSVVKRYTDTQYF. CDR3 coding DNA: TGCAGCGTTGTAAAGCGCTACACAGATACGCAGTATTTT.

The chain carries TRBV20-1 and TRBJ1-1, with D possibly matching TRBD1 (6 bases). V was shortened by 0 bases and J by 5 bases, with 13 bases between the two germline ends. The germline gives CDR1 DFQATT, CDR2 SNEGSKA (reference sequence). CDR3 length: 14 residues. The CDR3 coding sequence is TGCAGTGCTAGAGATCAGGGGTTTGGGACTGAAGCTTTCTTT. Its protein is CSARDQGFGTEAFF.

About this clonotype: This could be a read error, since a much larger clone is one nucleotide away. DNA of the CDR3: TGCAGCGTTAAAGATTGGGTAGGGTCTGAGCAGTTCTTC. It is translated as CSVKDWVGSEQFF. The chain links TRBV29-1 to TRBJ2-1; D remains unclear. Germline-derived CDR1 and CDR2 are SQVTM and ANQGSEA. The CDR3 loop spans 13 amino acids.

The chain joins TRBV20-1 to TRBJ2-7; 11 bases match TRBD2. The J call is doubtful: the DNA matches TRBJ2-5 better. CDR3 size: 15 residues. CDR1 is DFQATT and CDR2 is SNEGSKA in the germline V gene (reference sequence). The CDR3 is CSARPLAGGLETQYF. The DNA for the CDR3 is TGCAGTGCTAGACCCCTAGCGGGGGGATTAGAGACCCAGTACTTC.

In its sample, this clonotype was seen a few times. The rearrangement joins TRBV7-2 to TRBJ1-4; a weak D match, TRBD1 (5 bases). Germline CDR1 SGHTA, CDR2 FQGNSA. This CDR3 contains 15 residues. Trimming removed 5 bases at V and 8 bases at J, with 18 bases between. In DNA, the CDR3 is TGTGCCAGCAGCCTTTGGTCGGGGCGAGGGGAAAAACTGTTTTTT. Residues: CASSLWSGRGEKLFF.

The chain links TRBV13 to TRBJ1-1, with unresolved D. This CDR3 spans 12 amino acids. V was clipped by 8 bases and J by 1 base, with 8 bases between them. CDR1 is PRHDT and CDR2 is FYEKMQ in the germline V gene (reference sequence). The CDR3 DNA reads as TGTGCCAGCGCTTTATGGAACACTGAAGCTTTCTTT. Amino acid sequence: CASALWNTEAFF.

This clonotype was observed a few times. J is TRBJ1-2 and V is TRBV7-9; a possible D gene is TRBD1 (5 bases). The CDR3 contains 14 residues. The V end was cut by 3 bases, the J end by 7 bases, with 15 bases between. Germline CDR1 SEHNR, CDR2 FQNEAQ (reference sequence). The CDR3 region is CASSLTQVVGGYTF. DNA for the CDR3: TGTGCCAGCAGCTTGACACAGGTCGTGGGTGGCTACACCTTC.

In its sample, this clonotype was seen once. The chain recombines TRBV10-3 with TRBJ1-1, with D unclear. V was clipped by 6 bases and J by 1 base, with 15 bases between them. Germline V gene lookup returns CDR1 ENHRY and CDR2 SYGVKD. The CDR3 is made up of 15 amino acids. DNA of the CDR3: TGTGCCATCAGAACTCCCCATTCGCCGAACACTGAAGCTTTCTTT. Its protein product is CAIRTPHSPNTEAFF.

The genes are TRBV28 and TRBJ2-7; D uncertain. The V end lost 3 bases, the J end lost 9 bases, and 12 bases lay between the germline ends. The germline V gene encodes CDR1 MDHEN and CDR2 SYDVKM. The CDR3 contains 12 residues. The CDR3 sequence is CASSFGVGRQYF. CDR3 nucleotide sequence: TGTGCCAGCAGTTTTGGTGTGGGCAGGCAGTACTTC.

This clonotype has more than one count but fewer than ten. The CDR3 bases are TGTGCCAGCAGTTTTCGAAAGAACACTGAAGCTTTCTTT. This encodes CASSFRKNTEAFF. V usage is TRBV27 and J usage is TRBJ1-1; D is uncertain. The CDR3 is 13 residues long. Trimming left V 3 bases short and J 1 base short, with 6 bases between. Germline CDR1 is MNHEY and CDR2 is SMNVEV (reference sequence).

This clonotype has a handful of counts. This chain links TRBV12-3 or TRBV12-4 with TRBJ1-2; the D gene is possibly TRBD1 (6 bases). The CDR3 consists of 14 residues. Between the trimmed V and J ends, which lost 1 base and 2 bases, there was a span of 8 bases. This CDR3 reads CASSLGGGNYGYTF. In DNA, the CDR3 is TGTGCCAGCAGTTTAGGAGGGGGGAACTATGGCTACACCTTC.

In its sample, this clonotype was seen many times. The J gene is TRBJ2-5, the V gene TRBV20-1; D not certain. Germline CDR1 DFQATT, CDR2 SNEGSKA (reference sequence). The CDR3 contains 13 residues. Trimming removed 3 bases from V and 0 bases from J, with 8 bases in between. Written as DNA, the CDR3 is TGCAGTGCTAGCAGCACAAACCAAGAGACCCAGTACTTC. It is translated as CSASSTNQETQYF.

In this sample, this clonotype turned up a few times. The chain uses TRBV5-1 and TRBJ1-1; D call uncertain. CDR3 length: 12 residues. V was pared by 0 bases and J by 7 bases, with 7 bases between. CDR1 SGHRS and CDR2 YFSETQ come from the germline V gene. The CDR3 DNA reads as TGCGCCAGCAGCTTGGAGGCGAGTGAAGCTTTCTTT. Translated, it gives CASSLEASEAFF. Full variable domain (rest looked up from reference TRBV5-1 and TRBJ1-1): KAGVTQTPRYLIKTRGQQVTLSCSPISGHRSVSWYQQTPGQGLQFLFEYFSETQRNKGNFPGRFSGRQFSNSRSEMNVSTLELGDSALYLCASSLEASEAFFGQGTRLTVV.

The CDR3, as DNA: TGCGCCAGCAGGTCCGGGACAACAGGCTACACCTTC. Translated, it gives CASRSGTTGYTF. The V and J genes are TRBV5-1 and TRBJ1-2; D is possibly TRBD1 (6 bases). The CDR3 runs 12 residues. V was cut by 5 bases and J by 8 bases, with 13 bases left in between. The germline gives CDR1 SGHRS, CDR2 YFSETQ.

The chain has TRBV25-1 and TRBJ1-2, with 10 bases lining up with TRBD1. After removal of 2 bases from V and 6 bases from J, the junction contained 9 bases not matched to a gene. The germline gives CDR1 MGHDK, CDR2 SYGVNS. CDR3 length equals 16 residues. The CDR3 spells CASSELDRGRGDGYTF. The CDR3 nucleotides read TGTGCCAGCAGTGAACTCGACAGGGGGCGCGGGGATGGCTACACCTTC.

The genes are TRBV5-1 and TRBJ2-7, with D possibly TRBD2 on 6 matching bases. Germline V CDR1 and CDR2: SGHRS, YFSETQ. Trimming took off 4 bases at V and 3 bases at J, with 11 bases between the two ends. The CDR3 runs 13 residues. This chain's CDR3 is CASSTGTDYEQYF. The CDR3 DNA is TGCGCCAGCAGCACCGGGACTGACTACGAGCAGTACTTC.

This clonotype turned up a few times. The chain has TRBV7-2 and TRBJ1-1; D call uncertain. Trimming removed 1 base at V and 1 base at J, with 7 bases between. The germline CDR1 and CDR2 sequences are SGHTA and FQGNSA. The CDR3 consists of 14 residues. Written as DNA, the CDR3 is TGTGCCAGCAGCTTAGACAAAACGAACACTGAAGCTTTCTTT. Translation: CASSLDKTNTEAFF.

V usage is TRBV12-3 or TRBV12-4 and J usage is TRBJ2-7; D is possibly TRBD1 (6 bases). CDR3 size: 17 residues. V was clipped by 6 bases and J by 3 bases, with 24 bases between them. The CDR3 region is CASSRSLNREWIYEQYF. In nucleotides, the CDR3 is TGTGCCAGCAGCCGTTCCCTCAACAGGGAATGGATCTACGAGCAGTACTTC.

This chain uses TRBV7-9 with TRBJ2-3; perhaps TRBD1 as D (5 bases). Trimming took off 5 bases at V and 3 bases at J, with 21 bases between the two ends. Germline V gene data show CDR1 as SEHNR and CDR2 as FQNEAQ (reference sequence). This CDR3 contains 17 residues. The CDR3 reads CASSTVQGGRPTDTQYF. The CDR3 DNA is TGTGCCAGCAGCACCGTTCAGGGCGGACGCCCTACAGATACGCAGTATTTT. The variable domain in full, with the rest retrieved from reference TRBV7-9 and TRBJ2-3, is DTGVSQNPRHKITKRGQNVTFRCDPISEHNRLYWYRQTLGQGPEFLTYFQNEAQLEKSRLLSDRFSAERPKGSFSTLEIQRTEQGDSAMYLCASSTVQGGRPTDTQYFGPGTRLTVL.

This clonotype has only a few counts. The chain is built from TRBV10-3 and TRBJ2-3; D is possibly TRBD1 or TRBD2 (6 bases each). The V and J ends lost 0 bases and 4 bases respectively, with 14 bases between them. The CDR3 extends over 16 amino acids. Germline V gene sequence: CDR1 ENHRY, CDR2 SYGVKD. The CDR3 sequence is CAISESNGGGADTQYF. The CDR3 DNA sequence: TGTGCCATCAGTGAGTCAAATGGAGGGGGTGCAGATACGCAGTATTTT.

The V gene is TRBV20-1, the J gene TRBJ1-5; no definite D call. The CDR3 totals 13 residues. V shed 5 bases and J shed 2 bases, with 10 bases lying between them. Germline V gene lookup returns CDR1 DFQATT and CDR2 SNEGSKA (reference sequence). This CDR3 is CSARHTRNQPQHF. The DNA of the CDR3 is TGCAGTGCTCGTCACACGCGCAATCAGCCCCAGCATTTT.